Each of the 23 T cell receptor beta chains below was sequenced from the same sample in a study of T cell responses to AZD1222 COVID-19 vaccine. TCRdb's copy holds only in-frame clones and misses some; the assay was immunoSEQ multiplex PCR. This sample has around 65,000 clones, with roughly 85% found just once. The specimen was peripheral blood, collected 28 days after the second AZD1222 dose. The receptors originated from an adult who received the AZD1222 COVID-19 vaccine.

This clone was detected a few times. The chain recombines TRBV7-3 with TRBJ2-5; D gene unclear. V lost 1 base to trimming and J lost 1 base, with 4 bases between them. CDR3 length: 13 amino acids. Germline V CDR1 and CDR2: SGHTA, FQGTGA. The CDR3 reads CASSLMAQETQYF. For the CDR3, the DNA is TGTGCCAGCAGCTTAATGGCCCAAGAGACCCAGTACTTC.

The chain links TRBV7-2 to TRBJ2-7; 10 nucleotides align to TRBD2. Germline CDR1 is SGHTA and CDR2 is FQGNSA. The CDR3 consists of 17 residues. V was pared by 4 bases and J by 4 bases, with 13 bases of the junction left unmatched. CDR3 bases: TGTGCCAGCAGCTCCGCGGGGCGAGCGGGGGGGCCGTACGAGCAGTACTTC. Translation: CASSSAGRAGGPYEQYF.

The rearrangement uses TRBV23-1 and TRBJ2-7; 11 nucleotides agree with TRBD1. TRBV23-1 is noted as an ORF with a role that remains uncertain. Germline trimming cut 5 bases from V and 5 bases from J; bases unmatched to any gene: 11. CDR3 size: 16 residues. The CDR3 DNA sequence: TGCGCCAGCAGTGGACCCCGGGACAGGGGGTTGGACGAGCAGTACTTC. This gives the protein CASSGPRDRGLDEQYF.

This clone was counted between two and nine times. The CDR3 bases are TGTGCCAGCAGCACTCCCGGGACTAGCGGGCAATACGAGCAGTACTTC. Encoded protein: CASSTPGTSGQYEQYF. V is TRBV7-9 and J is TRBJ2-7; 12 bases fit TRBD2. J was trimmed by 4 bases and V by 5 bases; bases with no gene match: 9. The germline V gene has CDR1 SEHNR and CDR2 FQNEAQ (reference sequence). The CDR3 contains 16 residues.

In this sample, this clone turned up once. V is TRBV3-1 (or the pseudogene TRBV3-2) and J is TRBJ1-2; D possibly corresponds to TRBD1 (6 bases). CDR3 length: 15 residues. Germline V gene sequence: CDR1 LGHDT, CDR2 YNNKEL (reference sequence). The ends were cut back, 0 bases at V and 8 bases at J, with 16 bases in the middle. The DNA for the CDR3 is TGTGCCAGCAGCCAAGATTCCGCAGGGGCAGGGGGCTACACCTTC. It is translated as CASSQDSAGAGGYTF.

The rearrangement uses TRBV6-5 and TRBJ1-1; the D gene is possibly TRBD1 (5 bases). Looked up from germline, CDR1 is MNHEY and CDR2 is SVGAGI. Trimming shortened V by 6 bases and J by 8 bases, and 10 bases separated the two germline ends. This CDR3 comprises 11 residues. Here the CDR3 reads CASRRQQEAFF. The DNA of the CDR3 is TGTGCCAGCAGGAGACAGCAAGAAGCTTTCTTT.

The chain carries TRBV7-2 and TRBJ2-3, with D perhaps matching TRBD2 (6 bases). This CDR3 has 13 amino acids. Trimming cost V 8 bases and J 9 bases, with 18 bases left between them. Per the germline V gene, CDR1 is SGHTA and CDR2 is FQGNSA. The CDR3 sequence is CASQPNLASTQYF. For the CDR3, the DNA is TGTGCCAGCCAGCCCAATCTAGCGTCCACGCAGTATTTT. Looking up the rest from reference TRBV7-2 and TRBJ2-3 gives the full variable domain: GAGVSQSPSNKVTEKGKDVELRCDPISGHTALYWYRQSLGQGLEFLIYFQGNSAPDKSGLPSDRFSAERTGGSVSTLTIQRTQQEDSAVYLCASQPNLASTQYFGPGTRLTVL.

This clone was recorded a few times. The chain couples TRBV6-5 to TRBJ1-5; D is undetermined. CDR1 and CDR2 from the germline V gene are MNHEY and SVGAGI. The V end was cut by 0 bases, the J end by 5 bases, with 5 bases between. This CDR3 is built from 13 residues. In nucleotides, the CDR3 is TGTGCCAGCAGTTACTCGCTACATCAGCCCCAGCATTTT. Its protein is CASSYSLHQPQHF.

This rearrangement joins TRBV5-1 to TRBJ1-1; TRBD1 aligns across 7 bases. CDR3 length: 14 amino acids. V was pared by 0 bases and J by 4 bases, with 3 bases of the junction left unmatched. CDR1 is SGHRS and CDR2 is YFSETQ in the germline V gene. The CDR3 reads CASSLEGARTEAFF. The DNA for the CDR3 is TGCGCCAGCAGCTTGGAGGGGGCTCGCACTGAAGCTTTCTTT.

CDR3 coding DNA: TGCGCCACCGAGCGGTACCGGGGGGATACGCAGTATTTT. Amino acid sequence: CATERYRGDTQYF. The chain is built from TRBV10-1 and TRBJ2-3, with D tentatively TRBD2 (6 bases). CDR3 length: 13 residues. V was pared by 10 bases and J by 6 bases, with 17 bases between. Germline CDR1 and CDR2: WNHNN and SYGVQD (reference sequence).

This sequence joins TRBV27 and TRBJ1-5, with a tentative D call TRBD1 (6 bases). The CDR3 contains 14 residues. V was cut by 6 bases and J by 0 bases, with 9 bases left in between. CDR1 is MNHEY and CDR2 is SMNVEV in the germline V gene (reference sequence). The CDR3 coding sequence is TGTGCCAGCAGGACAGGAGATAGCAATCAGCCCCAGCATTTT. This gives the protein CASRTGDSNQPQHF.

The CDR3 sequence: CASSHRTGGGNTIYF. The CDR3 coding sequence is TGTGCCAGCAGCCATCGGACAGGGGGAGGAAACACCATATATTTT. The chain combines TRBV14 with TRBJ1-3; 10 positions agree with TRBD1. V gave up 3 bases and J gave up 4 bases; unmatched junction bases: 3. Germline values: CDR1 SGHDN, CDR2 FVKESK. The length of the CDR3 is 15 residues.

This chain links TRBV15 with TRBJ1-1, with D unclear. Germline-derived CDR1 and CDR2 are LNHNV and YYDKDF (reference sequence). The CDR3 extends over 14 amino acids. V lost 7 bases to trimming and J lost 1 base, with 13 bases between them. CDR3 DNA sequence: TGTGCCACCACTCGAGGGATTCAGAACACTGAAGCTTTCTTT. Its translation is CATTRGIQNTEAFF.

The gene calls are TRBV5-1 and TRBJ1-2; possibly TRBD1 for D (6 bases). Between the trimmed V and J ends, which lost 4 bases and 6 bases, there was a span of 19 bases. This CDR3 has 15 residues. The germline V gene encodes CDR1 SGHRS and CDR2 YFSETQ. The CDR3 DNA is TGCGCCAGCAGCCAATGGCAAAGGACAGCCGATGGCTACACCTTC. It encodes CASSQWQRTADGYTF.

V gene TRBV10-3 combines with J gene TRBJ2-7; maybe TRBD2 (5 bases). V lost 4 bases, J lost 4 bases, and 14 bases lay in between. The CDR3 totals 14 residues. Germline-derived CDR1 and CDR2 are ENHRY and SYGVKD. The CDR3 loop is CAISGGGSPYEQYF. As DNA, the CDR3 is TGTGCCATCAGTGGAGGAGGCTCACCATACGAGCAGTACTTC.

The V gene is TRBV6-4, the J gene TRBJ1-5, with a weak D call TRBD1 (5 bases). The CDR3 spans 13 residues. With 5 bases removed from V and 3 bases from J, the gap between germline ends came to 8 bases. Germline lookup yields CDR1 MRHNA and CDR2 SNTAGT. CDR3: CASSSGPNQPQHF. Written as DNA, the CDR3 is TGTGCCAGCAGTTCGGGGCCCAATCAGCCCCAGCATTTT.

This clone was picked up a small number of times. This sequence joins TRBV5-4 and TRBJ2-2, with D unresolved. From germline, CDR1 is SGHNT and CDR2 YYREEE (reference sequence). The CDR3 is made up of 12 amino acids. V lost 5 bases, J lost 9 bases, and 11 bases lay in between. This CDR3 is CASSDGGWELFF. The CDR3 DNA is TGTGCCAGCAGTGATGGCGGATGGGAGCTGTTTTTT.

This chain uses TRBV29-1 with TRBJ1-6; TRBD1 aligns across 9 bases. Germline CDR1 reads SQVTM; CDR2 reads ANQGSEA. CDR3 size: 13 residues. The V gene end was trimmed by 6 bases and the J gene end by 6 bases; junction bases not matched to a gene: 3. CDR3 in DNA: TGCAGCGTGGGGACAGGGAGTAATTCACCCCTCCACTTT. Translated: CSVGTGSNSPLHF.

The chain employs TRBV6-5 and TRBJ2-5; weak D call: TRBD2 (6 bases). V was cut by 6 bases and J by 5 bases, with 16 bases left in between. Germline V gives CDR1 MNHEY, CDR2 SVGAGI. CDR3 size: 14 residues. The CDR3 reads CASRSGLVGETQYF. The CDR3 DNA reads TGTGCCAGCAGGTCGGGACTGGTCGGGGAGACCCAGTACTTC.

This clone has a handful of counts. The chain uses TRBV2 and TRBJ1-1; D is unresolved. V was pared by 7 bases and J by 2 bases, with 14 bases between. Per germline, CDR1 SNHLY and CDR2 FYNNEI. The CDR3 is 14 residues long. CDR3 loop: CASKAIQLNTEAFF. Here the CDR3 DNA reads TGTGCCAGCAAAGCTATACAGCTTAACACTGAAGCTTTCTTT.

The chain links TRBV10-1 to TRBJ2-1; 8 bases map to TRBD2. Losses at the gene ends were 1 base for V and 1 base for J; bases not matched to a gene: 6. The CDR3 sequence is 17 residues long. CDR1 WNHNN and CDR2 SYGVQD come from the germline V gene (reference sequence). The CDR3 DNA sequence: TGCGCCAGCAGTGAGTTTCCCGCGGGAGGTTCCTACAATGAGCAGTTCTTC. Translation: CASSEFPAGGSYNEQFF.

The CDR3, as DNA: TGTGCCAGCAGCTTAGGGAGGGGGACCTACAATGAGCAGTTCTTC. Encoded protein: CASSLGRGTYNEQFF. This chain uses TRBV7-2 with TRBJ2-1; D may match TRBD1 or TRBD2 (6 bases each). V lost 1 base, J lost 2 bases, and 9 bases lay in between. Germline-derived CDR1 and CDR2 are SGHTA and FQGNSA. The CDR3 has 15 residues.

The V call is TRBV19, the J call TRBJ2-7; the match to TRBD1 covers 7 bases. The ends lost 4 bases at V and 6 bases at J; junction bases unmatched: 9. Germline V CDR1 and CDR2: LNHDA, SQIVND (reference sequence). The CDR3 has 14 residues. CDR3 DNA sequence: TGTGCCAGTAGTAATCAGGGGGTGAACTCCGAGCAGTACTTC. It is translated as CASSNQGVNSEQYF.